This passage covers 27 T cell receptor beta chains from one sample sequenced in a study of tumor and adjacent non-tumor tissue in lung cancer. RNA was extracted from bulk tissue without any cell sorting. The normal lung tissue was taken more than 3 cm from the tumor edge. Three rounds of nested PCR, following a modified ARM-PCR protocol, produced the TCRbeta library. In TCRdb, the multiplex PCR reads were re-called with MiXCR into one record per CDR3 protein. The table has approximately 66,000 distinct CDR3 sequences, over 60% seen once. Sequenced material: distant non-tumor lung tissue. The receptors come from a man in his 70s with non-small cell lung cancer.

Comment on this clonotype: A single base separates this from a much larger clone, so it may be a read error. This chain connects TRBV4-1 to TRBJ2-1; 7 bases line up with TRBD1. Per germline, CDR1 MGHRA and CDR2 YSYEKL. This CDR3 region has 14 residues. Trimming took 2 bases from V and 8 from J; bases not matched to a gene: 6. The CDR3 DNA follows: TGCGCCAGCAGCCAACCCATGACAGGGTATGAGCAGTTCTTC. It codes for CASSQPMTGYEQFF.

This clonotype was detected only a few times. A read error may be the cause here, since a much bigger clone is one base away. V and J are TRBV6-5 and TRBJ1-6; TRBD1 might be the D (5 bases). Germline lookup yields CDR1 MNHEY and CDR2 SVGAGI. The CDR3 has 11 residues. CDR3 nucleotides: TGTGCCAGCAGGGGGGATTCACCCCACCACTTT. Translated, it gives CASRGDSPHHF.

The chain employs TRBV5-1 and TRBJ2-2, with 7 bases matching TRBD2. After removal of 1 base from V and 12 bases from J, the junction contained 3 bases not matched to a gene. The CDR3 totals 12 residues. Germline CDR1 reads SGHRS; CDR2 reads YFSETQ. The CDR3 coding sequence is TGCGCCAGCAGCTTGAAAGCGGGGAAGCTGTTTTTT. Its translation is CASSLKAGKLFF.

This clonotype appeared many times. With a much larger clone just one base away, this may be a read error. As the CDR3 is not closed by the conserved phenylalanine or tryptophan, this likely results from a read error. The chain has TRBV11-2 and TRBJ1-1; TRBD1 might be the D (5 bases). The CDR3 consists of 14 residues. The V gene lost 4 bases and the J gene lost 1 base, with 10 bases spanning the gap. Germline-derived CDR1 and CDR2 are SGHAT and FQNNGV. DNA for the CDR3: TGTGCCAGCAGCTCCAGGGCGGGGAACACTGAAGCTTTCCTT. Protein product: CASSSRAGNTEAFL.

Comments on this clonotype: The junction departs from the called germline gene at one end, perhaps through a read error. The genes are TRBV11-1 and TRBJ1-2; weak D call: TRBD1 (5 bases). Germline CDR1 SGHAT, CDR2 FQDESV (reference sequence). CDR3 length: 13 amino acids. The CDR3 spells CVSSPTGVLGYTF. DNA of the CDR3: TGTGTCAGCAGCCCAACGGGGGTTCTTGGCTACACCTTC.

The table lists this clonotype with a few counts. This could be a read error, since a much larger clone is one nucleotide away. This chain links TRBV6-6 with TRBJ1-4; D perhaps matches TRBD1 (6 bases). The CDR3 is made up of 12 amino acids. Germline V CDR1 and CDR2: MNHNY, SVGAGI (reference sequence). CDR3 sequence reads: CVSTAQGEKLFF. The CDR3 DNA follows: TGTGTCAGCACCGCACAGGGCGAAAAACTGTTTTTT.

This clonotype was recorded many times. The V and J genes are TRBV29-1 and TRBJ1-2, with 7 bases that match TRBD1. V dropped 3 bases and J dropped 6; count of bases not matched to a gene: 7. Germline V gene data show CDR1 as SQVTM and CDR2 as ANQGSEA. The CDR3 is made up of 13 amino acids. In DNA, the CDR3 is TGCAGCGTTGACTCGCCTCAGGGGGATGGCTACACCTTC. It yields the protein CSVDSPQGDGYTF.

This clonotype was observed a handful of times. A much bigger clone sits one base away, suggesting this may be a read error. The rearrangement uses TRBV4-1 and TRBJ1-5; D may be TRBD1 (6 bases). The V gene lost 3 bases and the J gene lost 5 bases, with 11 bases spanning the gap. The CDR3 runs 14 residues. Germline loops: CDR1 MGHRA, CDR2 YSYEKL. This CDR3 reads CASSHGTLYQPQHF. CDR3 nucleotides: TGCGCCAGCAGCCACGGGACACTCTATCAGCCCCAGCATTTT.

This clonotype rates as medium-sized. The chain recombines TRBV11-3 with TRBJ2-1; 7 bases are shared with TRBD1. The ends lost 0 bases at V and 7 bases at J; junction bases unmatched: 3. The CDR3 length is 14 residues. Germline V lookup: CDR1 SGHNT, CDR2 YENEEA. The CDR3 region has the DNA TGTGCCAGCAGCTTAGACGGGACAGAGAATGAGCAGTTCTTC. The encoded protein is CASSLDGTENEQFF.

A remark on this clonotype: Just one base apart from a much larger clone, this may be a read error. This chain uses TRBV6-5 with TRBJ1-5; D gene unclear. Germline-derived CDR1 and CDR2 are MNHEY and SVGAGI. The CDR3 extends over 13 amino acids. V was clipped by 11 bases and J by 5 bases, with 16 bases between them. The CDR3 sequence: CAPRVNSDQPQHF. CDR3 bases: TGTGCCCCTCGTGTTAACAGTGATCAGCCCCAGCATTTT.

The CDR3 bases are TGTGCCACCGCTGACCGGGACCCCCGCAGTATGGACATTCAGTACTTC. Its translation: CATADRDPRSMDIQYF. The chain uses TRBV15 and TRBJ2-4; D possibly uses TRBD1 or TRBD2 (5 bases each). The CDR3 has 16 residues. Trimming removed 8 bases at V and 8 bases at J, with 25 bases between. Germline values: CDR1 LNHNV, CDR2 YYDKDF (reference sequence).

This clonotype was seen a single time. A much larger clone differs by one base, so this may be a read error. V is TRBV28 and J is TRBJ2-7, with D possibly matching TRBD1 (6 bases). The CDR3 is 13 amino acids. Germline V gene sequence: CDR1 MDHEN, CDR2 SYDVKM. The CDR3 loop is CASRQGQPYEQCF. In nucleotides, the CDR3 is TGTGCCAGCAGACAGGGACAACCCTACGAGCAGTGCTTC.

The CDR3 coding sequence is TGTGCCAGCAGCTCAAGTTTCGGATACACCGGGGAGCTGTTTTTT. It specifies CASSSSFGYTGELFF. This chain uses TRBV11-2 with TRBJ2-2; D is undetermined. This CDR3 has 15 amino acids. V was cut by 4 bases and J by 3 bases, with 12 bases left in between. Germline V CDR1 and CDR2: SGHAT, FQNNGV.

As concerns this clonotype: At one of its ends the junction is not consistent with the germline gene, which may arise from a read error. The gene calls are TRBV20-1 and TRBJ2-7, with D possibly matching TRBD2 (6 bases). This CDR3 is 12 amino acids long. The germline V gene encodes CDR1 DFQATT and CDR2 SNEGSKA (reference sequence). CDR3 DNA sequence: TGCAGTGCTAGATATCTGCGGGGCGAGGAGTGCTTC. Translation gives CSARYLRGEECF.

This clonotype was detected only a few times. The chain combines TRBV15 with TRBJ2-2, with D unresolved. The CDR3 is 18 residues long. Trimming removed 0 bases from V and 1 base from J, with 15 bases in between. CDR1 is LNHNV, CDR2 YYDKDF, per germline (reference sequence). The CDR3 sequence: CATSRDVIGQMNTGELFF. The CDR3 DNA sequence: TGTGCCACCAGCAGAGATGTTATAGGGCAGATGAACACCGGGGAGCTGTTTTTT. Full variable domain (outside the CDR3, taken from reference TRBV15 and TRBJ2-2): DAMVIQNPRYQVTQFGKPVTLSCSQTLNHNVMYWYQQKSSQAPKLLFHYYDKDFNNEADTPDNFQSRRPNTSFCFLDIRSPGLGDTAMYLCATSRDVIGQMNTGELFFGEGSRLTVL.

The chain joins TRBV10-2 to TRBJ1-5; D is ambiguous. The CDR3 contains 14 residues. Germline V lookup: CDR1 WSHSY, CDR2 SAAADI. The CDR3 DNA is TGCACTAGCAACAACATCAATAGCAATCAGCCCCAGCATTTT. It specifies CTSNNINSNQPQHF.

As regards this clonotype: The conserved phenylalanine or tryptophan normally closing the CDR3 is absent here, so this likely arose from a read error. This chain uses TRBV5-1 with TRBJ1-6; D call uncertain. V dropped 1 base and J dropped 4 bases, with 12 bases sitting between them. The CDR3 contains 16 residues. CDR1 is SGHRS, CDR2 YFSETQ, per germline. CDR3 in amino acids: CASSLKGREYNSPLHL. The CDR3 DNA is TGCGCCAGCAGCTTGAAAGGCCGGGAGTATAATTCACCCCTCCACTTG.

The rearrangement links TRBV6-1 to TRBJ2-5, with 7 bases aligning to TRBD2. The CDR3 is made up of 15 amino acids. The V and J ends lost 2 bases and 4 bases, in that order; junction bases with no gene match: 7. The germline V gene encodes CDR1 MNHNS and CDR2 SASEGT. CDR3 bases: TGTGCCAGCAGTGAACTAGCGGAGGCGCCAGAGACCCAGTACTTC. Its protein product is CASSELAEAPETQYF.

For this clonotype: One end of the junction is discordant with germline, which a read error may explain. The J gene is TRBJ2-5, the V gene TRBV11-2; 7 bases agree with TRBD2. CDR3 length equals 17 residues. The germline V gene encodes CDR1 SGHAT and CDR2 FQNNGV. The CDR3 nucleotides read TGTGTCAGCAGCTTAGGTCCCCTGGGGGGGGTTCAAGAGGCCCAGTACTTT. Amino acids: CVSSLGPLGGVQEAQYF.

This clonotype qualifies as medium-sized (0.01 to 0.1%). The chain recombines TRBV11-3 with TRBJ2-1; TRBD1 might be the D (5 bases). Germline values: CDR1 SGHNT, CDR2 YENEEA. The V end was cut by 3 bases, the J end by 0 bases, with 9 bases between. The CDR3 is made up of 15 amino acids. Written as DNA, the CDR3 is TGTGCCAGCAGCTTTAGGGGTCTCTCCTACAATGAGCAGTTCTTC. Amino acids: CASSFRGLSYNEQFF.

For this clonotype: An end of the junction does not agree with germline; a read error may underlie this. The V call is TRBV20-1, the J call TRBJ2-6, with D perhaps matching TRBD1 (5 bases). The CDR3 is 13 amino acids. Looked up from germline, CDR1 is DFQATT and CDR2 is SNEGSKA (reference sequence). The CDR3 protein is CSFALSGANILTF. The CDR3 bases are TGCAGTTTCGCCCTTTCTGGGGCCAACATCCTGACTTTC.

Comment on this clonotype: The CDR3 end shows no conserved phenylalanine or tryptophan, and so a read error is likely. The chain is built from TRBV4-1 and TRBJ2-7, with 9 positions matching TRBD1. Losses at the gene ends were 6 bases for V and 2 bases for J; bases not matched to a gene: 11. The CDR3 runs to 16 residues. CDR1 is MGHRA, CDR2 YSYEKL, per germline. The CDR3, as DNA: TGCGCCAGCAGTCAGAAACAGGGGGCGGATCCCTACGAGCAGTACTCC. Translating it yields CASSQKQGADPYEQYS.

For this clonotype: The junction departs from germline at one end; a sequencing error may be responsible. This rearrangement joins TRBV16 to TRBJ2-7; TRBD1 agrees at 7 bases. Per germline, CDR1 KGHSY and CDR2 FQNENV. This CDR3 has 15 residues. CDR3 amino acids: CASSQSWTGTYDQYF. The CDR3 DNA follows: TGTGCCAGCAGCCAATCGTGGACAGGTACCTACGATCAGTACTTC.

This clonotype was picked up a small number of times. Possible read error: a much larger clone is one base away. This chain uses TRBV12-3 or TRBV12-4 with TRBJ1-1; no clear D gene. Trimming took 0 bases from V and 7 from J, leaving 12 bases between them. The CDR3 contains 14 residues. CDR3 DNA: TGTGCCAGCAGTTTAGCGGTTGCGTACATTGAAGCTTTCTTT. Encoded protein: CASSLAVAYIEAFF.

V is TRBV7-9 and J is TRBJ1-4; D is unclear. Per the germline V gene, CDR1 is SEHNR and CDR2 is FQNEAQ (reference sequence). The CDR3 loop spans 13 amino acids. Trimming cost V 5 bases and J 5 bases, with 9 bases left between them. For the CDR3, the DNA is TGTGCCAGCAGCCGGGGTGCCAATGAAAAACTGTTTTTT. It encodes CASSRGANEKLFF.

Details on this clonotype: A single base separates this from a much larger clone, so it may be a read error. The V call is TRBV6-5, the J call TRBJ2-5; D gene ambiguous. Germline lookup yields CDR1 MNHEY and CDR2 SVGAGI. The CDR3 is 15 residues long. The V end was cut by 8 bases, the J end by 1 base, with 17 bases between. The CDR3 spells CASGPIRPSQETQYF. The CDR3 coding sequence is TGTGCCAGCGGTCCAATCAGGCCCTCCCAAGAGACCCAGTACTTC.

This clonotype was counted once. J is TRBJ2-7 and V is TRBV6-5; D might be TRBD1 (6 bases). The germline gives CDR1 MNHEY, CDR2 SVGAGI. V lost 8 bases and J lost 10, with 27 bases in between. CDR3 length: 15 residues. The CDR3 sequence: CASGFSSDSGSNQYF. The CDR3 nucleotides are TGTGCCAGCGGTTTCTCCTCGGACAGCGGAAGTAACCAGTACTTC.